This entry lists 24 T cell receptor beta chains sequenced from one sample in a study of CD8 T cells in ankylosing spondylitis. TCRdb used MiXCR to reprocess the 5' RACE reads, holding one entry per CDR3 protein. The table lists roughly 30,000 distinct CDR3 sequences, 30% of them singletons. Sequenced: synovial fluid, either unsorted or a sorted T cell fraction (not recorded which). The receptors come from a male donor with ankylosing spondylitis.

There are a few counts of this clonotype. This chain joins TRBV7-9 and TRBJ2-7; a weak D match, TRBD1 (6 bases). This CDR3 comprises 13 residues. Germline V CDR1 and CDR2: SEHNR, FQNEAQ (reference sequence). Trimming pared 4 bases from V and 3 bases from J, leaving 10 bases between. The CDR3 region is CASSYRERYEQYF. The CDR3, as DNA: TGTGCCAGCAGCTACAGGGAACGCTACGAGCAGTACTTC.

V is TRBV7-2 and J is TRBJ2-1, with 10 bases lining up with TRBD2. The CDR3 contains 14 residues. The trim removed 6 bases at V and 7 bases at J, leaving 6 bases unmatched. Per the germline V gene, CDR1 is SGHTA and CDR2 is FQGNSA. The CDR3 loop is CASSRLAGVNEQFF. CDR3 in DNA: TGTGCCAGCAGTAGGCTAGCGGGAGTGAATGAGCAGTTCTTC. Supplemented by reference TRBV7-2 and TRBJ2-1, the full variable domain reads GAGVSQSPSNKVTEKGKDVELRCDPISGHTALYWYRQSLGQGLEFLIYFQGNSAPDKSGLPSDRFSAERTGGSVSTLTIQRTQQEDSAVYLCASSRLAGVNEQFFGPGTRLTVL.

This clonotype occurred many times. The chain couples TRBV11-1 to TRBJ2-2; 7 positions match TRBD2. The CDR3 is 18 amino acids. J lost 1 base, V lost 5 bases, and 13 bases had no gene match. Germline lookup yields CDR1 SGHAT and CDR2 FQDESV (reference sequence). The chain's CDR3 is CASSPLFTGGLNTGELFF. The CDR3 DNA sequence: TGTGCCAGCAGCCCCCTGTTTACGGGAGGCCTGAACACCGGGGAGCTGTTTTTT.

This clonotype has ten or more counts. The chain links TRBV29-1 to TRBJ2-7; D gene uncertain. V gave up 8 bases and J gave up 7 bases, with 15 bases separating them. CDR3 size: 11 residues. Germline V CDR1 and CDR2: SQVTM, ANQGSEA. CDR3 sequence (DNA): TGCAGCATTACACGGTTAGGGGAGCAGTACTTC. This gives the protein CSITRLGEQYF.

CDR3 sequence (DNA): TGCGCCAGCAGCTTGGCAGGCCAGGGGGGAGGAAACACCATATATTTT. Amino acid sequence: CASSLAGQGGGNTIYF. The rearrangement links TRBV5-1 to TRBJ1-3; TRBD1 matches 7 bases. CDR3 length: 16 residues. The J segment lost 4 bases and the V segment lost 0 bases, leaving 7 bases of the junction unmatched. Germline V lookup: CDR1 SGHRS, CDR2 YFSETQ.

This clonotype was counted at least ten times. In DNA form, the CDR3 reads TGTGCCAGCAGCTCCCGGGACAGGGGGATTGAGCAGTTCTTC. It is translated as CASSSRDRGIEQFF. The chain employs TRBV7-9 and TRBJ2-1; 11 positions match TRBD1. The J segment lost 9 bases and the V segment lost 4 bases, leaving 5 bases of the junction unmatched. Looked up from germline, CDR1 is SEHNR and CDR2 is FQNEAQ (reference sequence). The CDR3 has 14 residues.

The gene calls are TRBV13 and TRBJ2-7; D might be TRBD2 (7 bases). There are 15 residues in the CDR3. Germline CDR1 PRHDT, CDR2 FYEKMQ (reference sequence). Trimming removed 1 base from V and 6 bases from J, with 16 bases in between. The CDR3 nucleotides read TGTGCCAGCAGCTTAGAGGGGGGGCTAGCAGCCGAGCAGTACGTC. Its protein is CASSLEGGLAAEQYV.

In nucleotides, the CDR3 is TGTGCCAGCAGCGCGGACAGGGGGATGGTCGGGCAGTTCTTC. This codes for CASSADRGMVGQFF. The chain joins TRBV5-6 to TRBJ2-1, with 10 bases fitting TRBD1. The CDR3 sequence is 14 residues long. V shed 4 bases, J shed 12 bases, and the junction held 10 bases outside the gene matches. Germline CDR1 reads SGHDT; CDR2 reads YYEEEE.

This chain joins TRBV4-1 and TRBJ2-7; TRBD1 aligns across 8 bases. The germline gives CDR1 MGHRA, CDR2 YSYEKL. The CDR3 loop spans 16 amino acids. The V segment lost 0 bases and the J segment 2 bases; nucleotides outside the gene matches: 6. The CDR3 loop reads CASSQEGSGGPYEQYF. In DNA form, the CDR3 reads TGCGCCAGCAGCCAAGAAGGGTCAGGGGGCCCCTACGAGCAGTACTTC.

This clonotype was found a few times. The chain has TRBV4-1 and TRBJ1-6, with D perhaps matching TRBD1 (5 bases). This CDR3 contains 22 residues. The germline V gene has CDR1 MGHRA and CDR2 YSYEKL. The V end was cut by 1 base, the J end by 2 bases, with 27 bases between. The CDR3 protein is CASSQGFRQRLDPSTYNSPLHF. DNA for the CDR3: TGCGCCAGCAGCCAAGGATTCCGACAGAGATTAGACCCGAGCACCTATAATTCACCCCTCCACTTT.

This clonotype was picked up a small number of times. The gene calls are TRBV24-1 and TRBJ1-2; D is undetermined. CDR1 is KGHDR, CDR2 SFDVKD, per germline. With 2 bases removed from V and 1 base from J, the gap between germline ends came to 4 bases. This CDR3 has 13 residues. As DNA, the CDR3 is TGTGCCACCAGTGATTACAGTAACTATGGCTACACCTTC. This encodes CATSDYSNYGYTF.

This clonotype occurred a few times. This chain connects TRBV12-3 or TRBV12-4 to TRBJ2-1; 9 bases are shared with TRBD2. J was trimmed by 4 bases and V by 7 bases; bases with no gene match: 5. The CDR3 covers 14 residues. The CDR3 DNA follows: TGTGCCAGCATACTAGCGGGTCAGTACAATGAGCAGTTCTTC. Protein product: CASILAGQYNEQFF.

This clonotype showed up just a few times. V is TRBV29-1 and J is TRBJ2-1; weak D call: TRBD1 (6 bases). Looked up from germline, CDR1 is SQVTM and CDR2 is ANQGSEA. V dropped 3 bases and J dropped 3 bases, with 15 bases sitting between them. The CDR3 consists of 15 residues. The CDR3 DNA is TGCAGCGTTGAGGGGGCGACTTACAACTACAATGAGCAGTTCTTC. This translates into CSVEGATYNYNEQFF.

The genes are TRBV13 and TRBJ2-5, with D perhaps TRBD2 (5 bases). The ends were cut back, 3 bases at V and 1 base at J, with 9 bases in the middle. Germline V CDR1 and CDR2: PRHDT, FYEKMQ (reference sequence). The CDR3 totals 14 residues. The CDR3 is CASSLRDGQETQYF. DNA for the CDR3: TGTGCCAGCAGCTTGAGGGATGGCCAAGAGACCCAGTACTTC.

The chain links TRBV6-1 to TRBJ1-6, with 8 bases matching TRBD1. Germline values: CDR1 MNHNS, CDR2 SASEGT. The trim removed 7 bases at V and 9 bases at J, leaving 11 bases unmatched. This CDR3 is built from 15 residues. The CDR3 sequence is CASTLGQGFRSPLHF. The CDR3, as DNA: TGTGCCAGCACCCTAGGACAGGGTTTCCGTTCACCCCTCCACTTT.

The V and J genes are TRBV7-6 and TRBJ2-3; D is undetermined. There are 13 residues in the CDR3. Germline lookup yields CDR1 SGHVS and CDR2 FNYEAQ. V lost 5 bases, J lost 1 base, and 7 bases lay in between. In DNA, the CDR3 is TGTGCCAGCAGCCTTCTGGGCACAGATACGCAGTATTTT. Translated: CASSLLGTDTQYF.

The CDR3, as DNA: TGTGCCAGCAGCCTCGGGACAGGGAAAGGGGAGCAGTACTTC. Protein sequence: CASSLGTGKGEQYF. The chain combines TRBV4-2 with TRBJ2-7, with 9 bases lining up with TRBD1. The CDR3 extends over 14 amino acids. J was trimmed by 7 bases and V by 4 bases; bases with no gene match: 8. The V gene's germline CDR1 is LGHNA and CDR2 YNFKEQ.

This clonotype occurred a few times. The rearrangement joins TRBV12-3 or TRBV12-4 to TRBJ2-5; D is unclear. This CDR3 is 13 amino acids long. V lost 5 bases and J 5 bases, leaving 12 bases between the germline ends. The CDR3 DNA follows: TGTGCCAGCAGTGTAGGCGGCGCGGAGACCCAGTACTTC. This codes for CASSVGGAETQYF.

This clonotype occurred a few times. The CDR3 loop reads CASSGTSGRFYADTQYF. In DNA, the CDR3 is TGTGCCAGCAGCGGTACTAGCGGGAGGTTTTACGCAGATACGCAGTATTTT. The chain employs TRBV7-9 and TRBJ2-3; 12 bases fit TRBD2. This CDR3 is 17 amino acids long. Germline lookup yields CDR1 SEHNR and CDR2 FQNEAQ (reference sequence). V lost 5 bases and J lost 4; bases outside the gene matches: 10.

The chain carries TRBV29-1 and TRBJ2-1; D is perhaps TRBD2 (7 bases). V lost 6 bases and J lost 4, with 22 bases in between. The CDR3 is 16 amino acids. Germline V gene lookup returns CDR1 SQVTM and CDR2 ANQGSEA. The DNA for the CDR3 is TGCAGCGTGCTCGGGGGGCCCGAAGCCCTTTACAATGAGCAGTTCTTC. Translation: CSVLGGPEALYNEQFF.

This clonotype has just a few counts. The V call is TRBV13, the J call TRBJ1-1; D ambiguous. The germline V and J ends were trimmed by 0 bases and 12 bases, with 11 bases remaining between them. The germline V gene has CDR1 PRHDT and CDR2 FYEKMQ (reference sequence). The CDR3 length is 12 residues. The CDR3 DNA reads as TGTGCCAGCAGCTTAGGTTCCCAGACGCCTTTCTTT. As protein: CASSLGSQTPFF.

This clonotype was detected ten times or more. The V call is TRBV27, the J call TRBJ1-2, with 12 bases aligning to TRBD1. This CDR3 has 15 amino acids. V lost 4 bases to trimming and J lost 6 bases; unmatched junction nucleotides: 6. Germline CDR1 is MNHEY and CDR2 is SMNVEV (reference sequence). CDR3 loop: CASSWAGTGGNGYTF. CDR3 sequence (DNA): TGTGCCAGCAGTTGGGCTGGGACAGGGGGCAATGGCTACACCTTC.

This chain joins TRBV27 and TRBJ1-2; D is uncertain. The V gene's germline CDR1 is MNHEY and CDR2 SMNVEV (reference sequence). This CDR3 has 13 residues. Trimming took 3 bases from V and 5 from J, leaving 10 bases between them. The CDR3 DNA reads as TGTGCCAGCAGTTTCGAGAGCGGGTATGGCTACACCTTC. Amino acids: CASSFESGYGYTF.

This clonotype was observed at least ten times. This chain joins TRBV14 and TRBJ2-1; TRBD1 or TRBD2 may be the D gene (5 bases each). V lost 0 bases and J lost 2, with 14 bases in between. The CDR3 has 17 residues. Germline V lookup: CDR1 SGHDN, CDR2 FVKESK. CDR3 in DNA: TGTGCCAGCAGCCAAGATTTGAGGGACGGCCCCTACAATGAGCAGTTCTTC. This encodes CASSQDLRDGPYNEQFF.